A selection of T cell receptor beta chains follows, all from one sample in a study of cytomegalovirus exposure and HLA in healthy donors. The data were produced by immunoSEQ multiplex PCR, yet TCRdb's version contains in-frame clones alone and is incomplete. The top ten clones hold around 1.9% of a sample with 150,000 to 200,000 clones, around 80% of them seen once. The sample comprised PBMCs. The receptors come from a young man in good health and CMV-seronegative. CDR3s include the opening cysteine and the closing phenylalanine or tryptophan. A D gene is named only where the DNA matches it firmly. Size is omitted from some rows. Given values are once, few, many or a class for expanded clones.

D	J	V	size	CDR3	DNA
NA	TRBJ1-5	TRBV12-5	NA	CARPLAGLSNSNQPQHF	TGTGCTAGACCCCTAGCAGGACTCTCTAATAGCAATCAGCCCCAGCATTTT
NA	TRBJ1-1	TRBV5-1	few	CASSRLGNTEAFF	TGCGCCAGCAGTAGACTGGGGAACACTGAAGCTTTCTTT
NA	TRBJ2-3	TRBV7-9	NA	CASSLGGPTDTQYF	TGTGCCAGCAGCTTGGGGGGGCCCACAGATACGCAGTATTTT
NA	TRBJ1-6	TRBV6-5	NA	CASSYANAPLHF	TGTGCCAGCAGTTACGCTAATGCACCCCTCCACTTT
TRBD2	TRBJ2-5	TRBV19	NA	CASSIDRASGQETQYF	TGTGCCAGTAGTATAGATAGGGCTAGCGGACAAGAGACCCAGTACTTC
NA	TRBJ1-1	TRBV27	NA	CASSLIARTEAFF	TGTGCCAGCAGTTTAATAGCCAGAACTGAAGCTTTCTTT
TRBD1	TRBJ1-5	TRBV7-2	NA	CASSLRTGGNQPQHF	TGTGCCAGCAGCCTACGGACAGGAGGGAATCAGCCCCAGCATTTT
TRBD2	TRBJ2-5	TRBV7-9	NA	CASRDSGSLETQYF	TGTGCCAGCAGGGACAGCGGGAGCCTGGAGACCCAGTACTTC
TRBD1	TRBJ2-7	TRBV4-3	few	CASSQFGTGVTYEQYF	TGCGCCAGCAGCCAGTTCGGGACAGGGGTTACCTACGAGCAGTACTTC
NA	TRBJ1-4	TRBV30	NA	CAWSVRGGEREKLFF	TGTGCCTGGAGTGTACGGGGCGGGGAACGGGAAAAACTGTTTTTT
NA	TRBJ2-7	TRBV27	NA	CASGRQDSYEQYF	TGTGCCAGCGGTAGACAGGACTCCTACGAGCAGTACTTC
TRBD1	TRBJ2-7	TRBV5-4	NA	CASSSTGVGPYEQYF	TGTGCCAGCAGCTCTACAGGGGTAGGGCCCTACGAGCAGTACTTC
NA	TRBJ2-6	TRBV27	NA	CASSSSGFSGANVLTF	TGTGCCAGCAGTTCCTCAGGGTTCTCTGGGGCCAACGTCCTGACTTTC
NA	TRBJ2-7	TRBV28	NA	CASSQYEQYF	TGTGCCAGCAGTCAATACGAGCAGTACTTC
NA	TRBJ1-4	TRBV5-1	NA	CASSQTGENEKLFF	TGCGCCAGCAGCCAGACAGGCGAGAATGAAAAACTGTTTTTT
TRBD1	TRBJ1-5	TRBV19	NA	CASSMSRGTGGHQPQHF	TGTGCCAGTAGTATGAGTCGTGGGACAGGGGGCCATCAGCCCCAGCATTTT
NA	TRBJ2-5	TRBV21-1	NA	CAIQGAGETQYF	TGTGCCATACAGGGGGCAGGGGAGACCCAGTACTTC
NA	TRBJ2-1	TRBV2	NA	CASSFLEGNEQFF	TGTGCCAGCAGTTTTTTGGAGGGCAATGAGCAGTTCTTC
TRBD1	TRBJ1-2	TRBV25-1	NA	CASSARVGTGRDENGYTF	TGTGCCAGCAGTGCAAGGGTTGGGACAGGGAGGGACGAGAATGGCTACACCTTC
TRBD2	TRBJ2-5	TRBV7-6	NA	CASSRATGLAGQETQYF	TGTGCCAGCAGCCGCGCGACGGGACTAGCGGGGCAAGAGACCCAGTACTTC
NA	TRBJ1-2	TRBV7-5	NA	CARSKPGQGNLNYGYTF	TGTGCCAGAAGCAAACCGGGACAGGGAAATTTGAACTATGGCTACACCTTC
NA	TRBJ2-7	TRBV5-4	NA	CASSLRNSPYEQYF	TGTGCCAGCAGCTTGAGAAACAGCCCTTACGAGCAGTACTTC
NA	TRBJ1-2	TRBV9	NA	CASSVEIGGEGNYGYTF	TGTGCCAGCAGCGTAGAGATCGGAGGGGAGGGAAACTATGGCTACACCTTC
NA	TRBJ2-2	TRBV10-3	NA	CAISEGQSTGELFF	TGTGCCATCAGTGAGGGACAGAGCACCGGGGAGCTGTTTTTT
TRBD2	TRBJ2-5	TRBV14	NA	CASSYGGLAGIIETQYF	TGTGCCAGCAGCTATGGGGGACTAGCGGGGATCATCGAGACCCAGTACTTC
TRBD2	TRBJ2-1	TRBV29-1	NA	CSLASGSSYNEQFF	TGCAGCCTAGCTAGCGGGAGCTCCTACAATGAGCAGTTCTTC
NA	TRBJ1-5	TRBV2	few	CASNDFPNQPQHF	TGTGCCAGCAATGACTTCCCTAATCAGCCCCAGCATTTT
TRBD2	TRBJ2-3	TRBV7-2	NA	CASSLTSGNTDTQYF	TGTGCCAGCAGCTTAACTAGCGGAAACACAGATACGCAGTATTTT
TRBD1	TRBJ1-1	TRBV7-2	NA	CASTPGTGGRNTEAFF	TGTGCCAGCACCCCTGGGACAGGGGGGAGGAACACTGAAGCTTTCTTT
NA	TRBJ1-4	TRBV6-1	NA	CASSEGGHRKLFF	TGTGCCAGCAGTGAAGGGGGACACCGGAAACTGTTTTTT
TRBD2	TRBJ2-1	TRBV29-1	NA	CSVEGVTSGGAVIDEQFF	TGCAGCGTTGAAGGCGTTACTAGCGGGGGGGCGGTGATAGATGAGCAGTTCTTC
NA	TRBJ2-3	TRBV25-1	NA	CASSEGIGRDTQYF	TGTGCCAGCAGTGAAGGTATAGGGAGGGATACGCAGTATTTT
TRBD1	TRBJ2-1	TRBV7-7	NA	CASSATGNEQFF	TGTGCTAGCAGCGCGACAGGGAATGAGCAGTTCTTC
TRBD1	TRBJ2-3	TRBV5-1	NA	CASSLGTGGGTDTQYF	TGCGCCAGCAGCTTGGGGACAGGGGGTGGCACAGATACGCAGTATTTT
NA	TRBJ2-1	TRBV19	once	CASSPGDGGNEQFF	TGTGCCAGTAGTCCAGGGGATGGAGGCAATGAGCAGTTCTTC
NA	TRBJ2-3	TRBV11-3	NA	CASSWLASTDTQYF	TGTGCCAGCAGCTGGTTAGCTAGCACAGATACGCAGTATTTT
TRBD1	TRBJ1-2	TRBV27	NA	CASSFQGAYGYTF	TGTGCCAGCAGTTTCCAGGGGGCGTATGGCTACACCTTC
TRBD2	TRBJ2-5	TRBV5-1	few	CASSLEWRGETQYF	TGCGCCAGCAGCTTGGAATGGCGGGGGGAGACCCAGTACTTC
NA	TRBJ1-1	TRBV4-3	NA	CASSQEVGMNTEAFF	TGCGCCAGCAGCCAGGAGGTGGGCATGAACACTGAAGCTTTCTTT
TRBD2	TRBJ2-7	TRBV6-5	NA	CASSPSGGTSYEQYF	TGTGCCAGCAGCCCTAGCGGGGGAACCTCCTACGAGCAGTACTTC
TRBD1	TRBJ1-2	TRBV2	NA	CASSPGQNYGYTF	TGTGCCAGCAGTCCGGGACAGAACTATGGCTACACCTTC
TRBD1	TRBJ2-1	TRBV19	NA	CASSLLPGQGFREQFF	TGTGCCAGTAGCCTCCTCCCGGGACAGGGGTTTCGCGAGCAGTTCTTC
NA	TRBJ2-7	TRBV7-9	NA	CASSLIAREQYF	TGTGCCAGCAGCTTAATCGCGAGAGAGCAGTACTTC
NA	TRBJ2-7	TRBV21-1	NA	CASSKVRNSPSKVNYEQYF	TGTGCCAGCAGCAAAGTCAGGAATTCCCCTAGCAAGGTCAACTACGAGCAGTACTTC
NA	TRBJ1-2	TRBV5-6	NA	CASSSVGQGHGYTF	TGTGCCAGCAGCTCCGTCGGGCAGGGGCATGGCTACACCTTC
TRBD1	TRBJ2-7	TRBV10-3	NA	CATRDSKYEQYF	TGTGCCACCCGGGACAGCAAATACGAGCAGTACTTC
TRBD2	TRBJ2-3	TRBV14	NA	CASSQDLKRLACTDTQYF	TGTGCCAGCAGCCAAGATCTAAAGAGACTAGCATGCACAGATACGCAGTATTTT
TRBD2	TRBJ2-7	TRBV5-1	NA	CASSLEASGRSYEQYF	TGCGCCAGCAGCTTGGAAGCTAGCGGGAGAAGCTACGAGCAGTACTTC
NA	TRBJ2-7	TRBV12-2	NA	CASRSPLGQGYEQYF	TGTGCAAGTCGCTCCCCCCTCGGACAGGGCTACGAGCAGTACTTC